This paragraph covers one T cell receptor beta chain sequence. Its antigen remains unknown. This sample is drawn from a study of cytomegalovirus exposure and HLA in healthy donors. Primers included in the PCR were 60 Vbeta and 13 Jbeta primers. Only in-frame clones appear in the TCRdb table, and some are missing; sequencing was by immunoSEQ multiplex PCR. The table shows some 130,000 clones, with 82% occurring only once. Study results and caveats: Immune exposure data for these donors was limited to CMV serostatus. Rare TCR sequences predominated, though certain public TCRs were found in many donors.

The receptor was isolated from a woman in her fifties or sixties in good health and CMV-seropositive. The sample taken for sequencing was PBMCs.

CDR3 amino acids: CASSESDSGSEKLFF. CDR3 nucleotides: TGTGCCAGCAGTGAGTCGGACAGCGGATCTGAAAAACTGTTTTTT. The rearrangement uses TRBV2 and TRBJ1-4; a weak D match, TRBD1 (6 bases). This CDR3 comprises 15 residues. Trimming removed 3 bases from V and 7 bases from J, with 15 bases in between. Germline V gene sequence: CDR1 SNHLY, CDR2 FYNNEI.